The 9 T cell receptor beta chains presented below share a single source sample, sequenced in a study of graft-versus-host responses after intestinal transplantation. Repertoires were generated with immunoSEQ multiplex PCR, while TCRdb's copy carries only in-frame clones and drops some. The sample yields 12,000 to 15,000 clones, approximately 30% seen once. Sequences were derived from alloreactive CD4+ T cells from a mixed lymphocyte reaction culture, sampled before intestinal transplant. Subset denoted: CFSE-low proliferating T cells sorted from roughly six-day pre-transplant mixed lymphocyte reaction (GvH or HvG direction). Receptor source: a human patient who received an intestinal transplant.

The CDR3 DNA is TGTGCCAGCAGTGTTGGGGGCAGGTACTCTGGAAACACCATATATTTT. Translated: CASSVGGRYSGNTIYF. V gene TRBV2 combines with J gene TRBJ1-3; a possible D gene is TRBD1 (6 bases). V was cut by 4 bases and J by 0 bases, with 13 bases left in between. Germline CDR1 reads SNHLY; CDR2 reads FYNNEI. The CDR3 runs to 16 residues. Drawing the rest from reference TRBV2 and TRBJ1-3, the complete variable domain is EPEVTQTPSHQVTQMGQEVILRCVPISNHLYFYWYRQILGQKVEFLVSFYNNEISEKSEIFDDQFSVERPDGSNFTLKIRSTKLEDSAMYFCASSVGGRYSGNTIYFGEGSWLTVV.

The chain recombines TRBV18 with TRBJ2-3; D not certain. V was pared by 2 bases and J by 0 bases, with 6 bases between. CDR1 and CDR2 (germline): KGHSH, LQKENI. The CDR3 runs to 14 residues. The CDR3 reads CASSPLSSTDTQYF. In nucleotides, the CDR3 is TGTGCCAGCTCACCATTGTCTAGCACAGATACGCAGTATTTT.

The gene calls are TRBV6-1 and TRBJ2-2; 13 positions agree with TRBD2. This CDR3 spans 19 amino acids. V trimming: 2 bases; J trimming: 1 base; junction bases outside the gene matches: 7. Germline-derived CDR1 and CDR2 are MNHNS and SASEGT. CDR3 DNA sequence: TGTGCCAGCAGTGAATATAGACTAGCGGGAGGTGTGAACACCGGGGAGCTGTTTTTT. Its protein product is CASSEYRLAGGVNTGELFF.

This sequence joins TRBV28 and TRBJ2-7; D remains ambiguous. Germline CDR1 MDHEN, CDR2 SYDVKM. This CDR3 region has 15 residues. V dropped 4 bases and J dropped 3 bases, with 16 bases sitting between them. This CDR3 reads CASSSTAPPHYEQYF. Here the CDR3 DNA reads TGTGCCAGCAGTTCCACGGCGCCCCCTCACTACGAGCAGTACTTC.

This clone is judged medium-sized. The chain combines TRBV19 with TRBJ1-3, with a tentative D call TRBD1 (5 bases). The V and J ends lost 5 bases and 0 bases respectively, with 11 bases between them. CDR1 LNHDA and CDR2 SQIVND come from the germline V gene (reference sequence). There are 15 residues in the CDR3. The CDR3 DNA follows: TGTGCCAGTAGTCGGCAGGGATCCTCTGGAAACACCATATATTTT. The encoded protein is CASSRQGSSGNTIYF.

This clone came up a few times. V gene TRBV10-1 combines with J gene TRBJ1-1, with 8 bases that match TRBD1. V lost 5 bases to trimming and J lost 3 bases; unmatched junction nucleotides: 2. Looked up from germline, CDR1 is WNHNN and CDR2 is SYGVQD (reference sequence). This CDR3 is 13 amino acids long. Written as DNA, the CDR3 is TGCGCCAGCAGTCTACAGGGGGACACTGAAGCTTTCTTT. It yields the protein CASSLQGDTEAFF.

This rearrangement joins TRBV5-6 to TRBJ2-7, with 7 bases identical to TRBD1. CDR1 is SGHDT, CDR2 YYEEEE, per germline. The J segment lost 3 bases and the V segment lost 5 bases, leaving 8 bases of the junction unmatched. The CDR3 runs 14 residues. For the CDR3, the DNA is TGTGCCAGCAGTCACATGGGACAGAGCTACGAGCAGTACTTC. Residues: CASSHMGQSYEQYF.

The gene calls are TRBV28 and TRBJ1-1; D gene unclear. This CDR3 is built from 13 residues. V was clipped by 2 bases and J by 6 bases, with 10 bases between them. Germline V gives CDR1 MDHEN, CDR2 SYDVKM. The CDR3 DNA is TGTGCCAGCAGTTTAGTCGGTGGGTCTGAAGCTTTCTTT. The encoded protein is CASSLVGGSEAFF.

This clone counts as medium-sized. This sample includes further DNA sequences coding for the same CDR3. This rearrangement joins TRBV30 to TRBJ1-1; the match to TRBD1 covers 7 bases. Germline CDR1 GTSNPN, CDR2 SVGIG (reference sequence). The CDR3 sequence is 13 residues long. The V and J ends lost 2 bases and 4 bases, in that order; junction bases with no gene match: 4. Here the CDR3 DNA reads TGTGCCTGGAGTCGAGGGGGCCTCACTGAAGCTTTCTTT. Protein sequence: CAWSRGGLTEAFF.